The 14 T cell receptor beta chains below were found in one sample sequenced in a study of T cells in women clearing cervical HPV infection listed by TCRdb under 2018. Library method: the immunoSEQ multiplex PCR assay. TCRdb stores this immuneACCESS table with in-frame sequences only. Part of the clones is absent; in the studies checked, under half of the shortfall reflects unresolved V genes, and no reason is known for the rest. The table for this sample shows about 35,000 clones. The top ten constitute 1.6% of the sample. Sequencing input: blood buffy coat. Receptors were obtained from a woman between 18 and 69 years old with a cervical HPV16 infection that either progressed to CIN3+ or cleared (not recorded which).

Notes on this clone: With the read ending 3 residues before the CDR3 end, the germline J gene is used to fill in that end. This chain uses TRBV5-1 with TRBJ2-3; 10 positions match TRBD2. The CDR3 runs to 18 residues. Germline assignment: CDR1 SGHRS and CDR2 YFSETQ. CDR3 DNA, as far as it was read: TGCGCCAGCAGCTGGGTAAAAGCGGGGGGGCCGTCACAAGAGACG. Translated, it gives CASSWVKAGGPSQET. The entire CDR3 is CASSWVKAGGPSQETQYF.

Turning to this clone: The read stops 3 residues short of the end of the CDR3; the missing end is completed from the germline J gene. The rearrangement joins TRBV24-1 to TRBJ2-3; TRBD1 matches 8 bases. Unmatched junction bases numbered 5, after V lost 6 bases and J lost 4 bases. This CDR3 is built from 14 residues. Germline V lookup: CDR1 KGHDR, CDR2 SFDVKD. CDR3 sequence: CATSTQGVSDTQYF. The sequenced CDR3 bases are TGTGCCACCAGTACACAGGGGGTGTCAGATACG.

As to this clone: The read ends 3 residues before the CDR3 terminus; that terminus is restored from the germline J gene. The rearrangement uses TRBV20-1 and TRBJ2-7; 7 nucleotides line up with TRBD1. The V gene end was trimmed by 4 bases and the J gene end by 2 bases; junction bases not matched to a gene: 11. The length of the CDR3 is 15 residues. Germline V lookup: CDR1 DFQATT, CDR2 SNEGSKA (reference sequence). The sequenced CDR3 bases are TGCAGTGCTACGAACCCACAGGGGAACCCCTACGAG. Its protein is CSATNPQGNPYE. In full, the CDR3 reads CSATNPQGNPYEQYF.

Points on this clone: With the read ending 3 residues before the CDR3 end, the germline J gene is used to fill in that end. The chain is built from TRBV7-7 and TRBJ2-3; TRBD2 agrees at 8 bases. The V gene's germline CDR1 is SSHAT and CDR2 FNYEAQ (reference sequence). CDR3 length: 16 residues. The CDR3 region is CASSSGLAGSGETQYF. The part of the CDR3 DNA that was read is TGTGCCAGCAGCTCGGGTTTAGCGGGGTCCGGGGAGACG.

As to this clone: Compared with germline, one end of the junction differs, possibly owing to a read error. The CDR3 end falls 3 residues outside the read, so it is completed with the germline J gene. The chain is built from TRBV5-1 and TRBJ1-3; D is possibly TRBD1 (5 bases). The CDR3 is made up of 13 amino acids. The germline gives CDR1 SGHRS, CDR2 YFSETQ. CDR3 DNA (partial): TGCGCCAGCAGCTGGGGCTCTGGAAACACT. Its translation: CASSWGSGNT. The CDR3 in full is CASSWGSGNTIYF. Full variable domain (rest looked up from reference TRBV5-1 and TRBJ1-3): KAGVTQTPRYLIKTRGQQVTLSCSPISGHRSVSWYQQTPGQGLQFLFEYFSETQRNKGNFPGRFSGRQFSNSRSEMNVSTLELGDSALYLCASSWGSGNTIYFGEGSWLTVV.

A word on this clone: The junction departs from germline at one end; a sequencing error may be responsible. Read sequence stops 3 residues before the CDR3 end, and the germline J gene provides the missing end. V and J are TRBV7-9 and TRBJ1-2; D remains ambiguous. This CDR3 contains 14 residues. CDR1 is SEHNR, CDR2 FQNEAQ, per germline (reference sequence). This CDR3 reads CSSSSGSFHNDYTF. The covered CDR3 bases are TGTTCCAGCAGTAGCGGGAGTTTCCACAATGAC.

Remarks on this clone: The read finishes 3 residues shy of the CDR3 end, and the germline J gene is used to complete it. The rearrangement links TRBV5-1 to TRBJ2-2; 8 nucleotides align to TRBD1. The trim removed 1 base at V and 0 bases at J, leaving 2 bases unmatched. Germline CDR1 SGHRS, CDR2 YFSETQ. The length of the CDR3 is 16 residues. The covered CDR3 bases are TGCGCCAGCAGCTTGCGGACAGGGACGAACACCGGGGAG. Translated, it gives CASSLRTGTNTGE. The full CDR3 protein is CASSLRTGTNTGELFF. Full variable domain (missing parts from reference TRBV5-1 and TRBJ2-2): KAGVTQTPRYLIKTRGQQVTLSCSPISGHRSVSWYQQTPGQGLQFLFEYFSETQRNKGNFPGRFSGRQFSNSRSEMNVSTLELGDSALYLCASSLRTGTNTGELFFGEGSRLTVL.

About this clone itself: From the germline J gene comes the end of the CDR3, since the read stops 3 residues before it. The V and J genes are TRBV30 and TRBJ2-2; no firm D call. The ends were cut back, 0 bases at V and 7 bases at J, with 9 bases in the middle. The CDR3 extends over 13 amino acids. The germline V gene has CDR1 GTSNPN and CDR2 SVGIG (reference sequence). The sequenced CDR3 bases are TGTGCCTGGAGTGTAAGGGTGAACGGGGAG. It encodes CAWSVRVNGE. The whole CDR3 region reads CAWSVRVNGELFF.

Points on this clone: The CDR3 extends 3 residues past the end of the read, so its final part is completed from the germline J gene. This rearrangement joins TRBV2 to TRBJ2-2; 9 bases align to TRBD1. The germline V gene has CDR1 SNHLY and CDR2 FYNNEI. The CDR3 is 16 amino acids. The CDR3 DNA, read in part, is TGTGCCAGCAGTGATAAGACAGGGGGTAGCGGTGAAAAG. Its translation is CASSDKTGGSGEK. The CDR3 as a whole reads CASSDKTGGSGEKLFF.

CDR3 DNA, as far as it was read: TGTGCCAGTCGACTGGGACAAATCAGCTATGGC. It codes for CASRLGQISYG. The complete CDR3 sequence is CASRLGQISYGYTF. This chain joins TRBV19 and TRBJ1-2, with a tentative D call TRBD1 (6 bases). With the read ending 3 residues before the CDR3 end, the germline J gene is used to fill in that end. V was clipped by 8 bases and J by 4 bases, with 17 bases between them. The CDR3 extends over 14 amino acids. Germline V gives CDR1 LNHDA, CDR2 SQIVND (reference sequence).

Notes on this clone: Coverage ceases 3 residues before the CDR3 finishes, and the germline J gene fills in the end. The chain is built from TRBV18 and TRBJ2-3; 8 bases are shared with TRBD1. Per the germline V gene, CDR1 is KGHSH and CDR2 is LQKENI. There are 16 residues in the CDR3. The sequenced part of the CDR3 DNA is TGTGCCAGCTCACCCCCAGGGACAGGACAGAATCAGCCG. As protein: CASSPPGTGQNQP. In full, the CDR3 reads CASSPPGTGQNQPQYF.

In the case of this clone: The read comes to an end 3 residues before the CDR3 does, leaving the germline J gene to fill in the end. The chain uses TRBV19 and TRBJ2-2; 7 nucleotides match TRBD1. The CDR3 spans 14 residues. Trimming cost V 4 bases and J 4 bases; bases outside gene matches: 3. Looked up from germline, CDR1 is LNHDA and CDR2 is SQIVND (reference sequence). The CDR3 loop is CASSKSGGTGELFF. The CDR3 DNA, read in part, is TGTGCCAGTAGTAAATCAGGGGGCACCGGGGAG.

As regards this clone: From the germline J gene comes the end of the CDR3, since the read stops 3 residues before it. The genes are TRBV2 and TRBJ1-2; TRBD1 matches at 9 bases. Looked up from germline, CDR1 is SNHLY and CDR2 is FYNNEI. J gave up 6 bases and V 7 bases, and 12 bases lay outside the gene matches. The CDR3 loop spans 15 amino acids. The part of the CDR3 DNA that was read is TGTGCCAGCAATGTTTTAAGGGGACAGGGCAATGGC. Residues: CASNVLRGQGNG. The entire CDR3 sequence reads CASNVLRGQGNGYTF.

A remark on this clone: The sequenced fragment ends 3 residues before the CDR3 boundary, so the rest is inferred from the germline J gene. This chain links TRBV12-3 or TRBV12-4 with TRBJ1-2; 8 bases are shared with TRBD1. The CDR3 runs to 12 residues. The V gene end was trimmed by 8 bases and the J gene end by 6 bases; junction bases not matched to a gene: 5. Incomplete CDR3 DNA: TGTGCCAGCGGTAACAGGGGGGATGGC. Protein: CASGNRGDG. The entire CDR3 protein is CASGNRGDGYTF.